One T cell receptor beta chain is described in this entry. The data are from a study of blood T cell repertoires in COVID-19. As originally analysed: Researchers report that nucleated cell counts were estimated from reference gene primer amplification. Repertoires were generated with immunoSEQ multiplex PCR, while TCRdb's copy carries only in-frame clones and drops some. V, J and clone size reflect that table, while D and trimming were determined from the DNA. Counted here are over 120,000 clones, around 75% occurring once; the ten biggest clones make up approximately 5.2%. V lost 3 bases and J lost 0, with 6 bases in between. Germline CDR1 and CDR2: SGHDN and FVKESK. The CDR3 has 14 residues.

The TCR sequence derives from a woman between 65 and 79 years old with COVID-19, enrolled during active disease. V is TRBV14 and J is TRBJ1-3; D uncertain. Sequencing was carried out using peripheral blood. The CDR3 reads CASSHTSSGNTIYF. The CDR3 DNA reads as TGTGCCAGCAGCCACACGAGCTCTGGAAACACCATATATTTT.